This T cell receptor (beta chain) derives from a study of cytomegalovirus exposure and HLA in healthy donors. Overall study: Earlier results showed roughly 120 million unique TCR beta sequences derived from about 179 million T cells.

Points from the study as a whole: Later analysis demonstrated an association between a missense DCLRE1C variant and TCR beta V- and J-gene trimming. Solely CMV serostatus was available to characterize immune exposure.

Notes on this clone: Antigen: not known.

The primer mix had 60 Vbeta and 13 Jbeta primers. Measured with immunoSEQ multiplex PCR; TCRdb has only the in-frame clones, and not every one. Of 150,000 to 200,000 clones listed, approximately 80% are singletons. All the people who gave samples were healthy bone marrow donors. The receptor comes from a woman in her fifties or sixties in good health and CMV-seronegative. The specimen sequenced was PBMCs.

CDR3 protein: CASSLFGGRYEQYF. The CDR3 region has the DNA TGTGCCAGCAGCTTGTTCGGGGGTAGGTACGAGCAGTACTTC. This chain connects TRBV5-4 to TRBJ2-7; a weak D match, TRBD2 (6 bases). CDR1 and CDR2 from the germline V gene are SGHNT and YYREEE (reference sequence). The CDR3 covers 14 residues. V lost 1 base and J 4 bases, leaving 12 bases between the germline ends. Looking up the rest from reference TRBV5-4 and TRBJ2-7 gives the full variable domain: ETGVTQSPTHLIKTRGQQVTLRCSSQSGHNTVSWYQQALGQGPQFIFQYYREEENGRGNFPPRFSGLQFPNYSSELNVNALELDDSALYLCASSLFGGRYEQYFGPGTRLTVT.